In this sample, the clone carrying this T cell receptor (beta chain) turned up a few times. This sample was taken from a study of quantifying T cell responses using KT2 cells. Whole-study context: Reverse transcription used primers in the TCR alpha and beta constant regions.

This CDR3 has 14 amino acids. Germline V gene sequence: CDR1 SGHNT, CDR2 YENEEA. Trimming stripped 5 bases from V and 7 bases from J, with 17 bases between. A single-stranded UMI oligo with SP2 sequence was ligated to cDNA 3' ends. The first PCR ran 3 to 5 cycles with an equimolar RC1.1 and RC1.2 beta primer mix. Via MiXCR, TCRdb re-called the UMI-ligation and nested PCR reads, giving one row per CDR3 protein. The data contain more than 55,000 distinct CDR3 sequences, 10% to 15% of them seen just once; the ten biggest clones take up about 9.7%. The sequence came from a human donor. Material: PBMCs spiked with cells of the T cell clone KT2. The rearrangement uses TRBV11-3 and TRBJ2-5, with D possibly matching TRBD1 (6 bases). The CDR3 region has the DNA TGTGCCAGCAGCCGAGGGACACGGGAAGGGACCCAGTACTTC. Translating it yields CASSRGTREGTQYF.